This TCR beta chain is from a study of CD8+CD57+ T cells in acquired aplastic anemia. Study as a whole: On average, sorted CD4+ and CD8+ cells gave around 3 ug of DNA.

Trimming stripped 6 bases from V and 0 bases from J, with 15 bases between. Germline lookup yields CDR1 DFQATT and CDR2 SNEGSKA (reference sequence). The CDR3 is 15 amino acids. Regarding this clonotype: Its antigen is undetermined.

The study, taken as a whole, reports: CD8+ Simpson's diversity showed no significant patient-control difference. Almost 30 shared CD8+ CDR3s appeared highly expressed within patients' immunodominant clones.

For CDR3 and TCR beta VDJ profiling, genomic DNA was the template used. TCRdb reanalysed the reads using MiXCR and keeps one entry per CDR3 protein. This sample has about 190,000 distinct CDR3 sequences, with around 50% found just once. This sequence originates from a human donor in good health, serving as a control. The V gene is TRBV20-1, the J gene TRBJ2-1, with D perhaps matching TRBD1 (6 bases). Sequenced sample: sorted CD4+, CD8+, or CD8+CD57+ T cells (not recorded which) from PBMCs. CDR3 amino acids: CSAAPQGISYNEQFF. The DNA of the CDR3 is TGCAGTGCCGCCCCTCAGGGGATCTCCTACAATGAGCAGTTCTTC.